The 19 T cell receptor beta chains listed next were all sequenced from one sample in a study of cytomegalovirus exposure and HLA in healthy donors. PCR was performed using 60 Vbeta and 13 Jbeta primers. Here immunoSEQ multiplex PCR was the method, and the copy in TCRdb shows in-frame clones only, minus some. The sample includes 100,000 to 150,000 clones, about four fifths of them seen just once. Sequences were obtained from PBMCs. These TCRs come from a man aged 18 to 29 in good health and CMV-seronegative.

In its sample, this clone was seen once. V is TRBV6-5 and J is TRBJ2-7; TRBD2 matches at 7 bases. J lost 0 bases, V lost 1 base, and 3 bases had no gene match. Germline loops: CDR1 MNHEY, CDR2 SVGAGI. CDR3 size: 15 residues. The CDR3 nucleotides read TGTGCCAGCAGTTACTTGGCGGGGGACTCCTACGAGCAGTACTTC. Its protein is CASSYLAGDSYEQYF.

The gene calls are TRBV5-4 and TRBJ1-5; possible D gene TRBD1, 6 bases. The germline V gene encodes CDR1 SGHNT and CDR2 YYREEE (reference sequence). This CDR3 comprises 14 residues. The V gene lost 2 bases and the J gene lost 1 base, with 7 bases spanning the gap. The CDR3 bases are TGTGCCAGCAGCTTCCAGGGGAGCAATCAGCCCCAGCATTTT. Protein product: CASSFQGSNQPQHF.

The J gene is TRBJ1-1, the V gene TRBV11-2, with D perhaps matching TRBD1 (5 bases). This CDR3 is 14 amino acids long. CDR1 and CDR2 from the germline V gene are SGHAT and FQNNGV. Trimming stripped 6 bases from V and 8 bases from J, with 19 bases between. The CDR3 DNA reads as TGTGCCAGCAGGATTATTGCAGGGAGGCCCGAAGCTTTCTTT. Encoded protein: CASRIIAGRPEAFF.

V gene TRBV7-2 combines with J gene TRBJ2-7; 7 nucleotides match TRBD1. Germline lookup yields CDR1 SGHTA and CDR2 FQGNSA. V lost 0 bases, J lost 7 bases, and 6 bases stayed unmatched. The CDR3 is made up of 14 amino acids. The CDR3 is CASSLALPGQEQYF. Written as DNA, the CDR3 is TGTGCCAGCAGCTTAGCGCTACCGGGACAGGAGCAGTACTTC.

This chain connects TRBV7-9 to TRBJ1-2; TRBD1 matches 7 bases. This CDR3 contains 17 residues. CDR1 and CDR2 from the germline V gene are SEHNR and FQNEAQ (reference sequence). The junction had 7 bases not matched to a gene; V was cut back by 0 bases and J by 0 bases. The CDR3 sequence: CASSLAPGDSANYGYTF. CDR3 bases: TGTGCCAGCAGCTTAGCGCCCGGGGACAGCGCTAACTATGGCTACACCTTC.

CDR3 amino acids: CASSQKEGECEQFF. CDR3 sequence (DNA): TGTGCCAGCAGCCAGAAAGAGGGTGAGTGCGAGCAGTTCTTC. This chain connects TRBV4-2 to TRBJ2-1; D perhaps matches TRBD2 (5 bases). Deletions cut 3 bases from V and 10 bases from J, with 16 bases between. CDR3 size: 14 residues. The germline V gene encodes CDR1 LGHNA and CDR2 YNFKEQ.

V gene TRBV12-5 combines with J gene TRBJ2-5; D gene unclear. Per germline, CDR1 LGHNT and CDR2 FRNRAP. This CDR3 has 13 amino acids. V lost 1 base, J lost 5 bases, and 8 bases lay in between. The CDR3 nucleotides are TGTGCTAGTGGTTTGGGACACCCTGAGACCCAGTACTTC. This gives the protein CASGLGHPETQYF.

This clone was seen once. The chain is built from TRBV18 and TRBJ2-2; 8 nucleotides match TRBD2. Per the germline V gene, CDR1 is KGHSH and CDR2 is LQKENI. This CDR3 is built from 16 residues. J was trimmed by 0 bases and V by 3 bases; bases with no gene match: 3. The CDR3 here is CASSPPGLANTGELFF. The DNA for the CDR3 is TGTGCCAGCTCACCTCCGGGACTAGCGAACACCGGGGAGCTGTTTTTT.

The chain joins TRBV6-1 to TRBJ2-7; 9 bases align to TRBD2. Germline CDR1 is MNHNS and CDR2 is SASEGT. V lost 2 bases and J lost 2; bases outside the gene matches: 4. The CDR3 spans 15 residues. This CDR3 reads CASSEWAGGPYEQYF. The DNA for the CDR3 is TGTGCCAGCAGTGAATGGGCGGGGGGGCCCTACGAGCAGTACTTC.

The chain has TRBV7-2 and TRBJ2-3; 12 bases fit TRBD2. The CDR3 runs to 18 residues. In germline, CDR1 is SGHTA, CDR2 FQGNSA. J was trimmed by 1 base and V by 4 bases; bases with no gene match: 9. The CDR3 region is CASSSHILAGGRTDTQYF. CDR3 DNA: TGTGCCAGCAGCTCACACATACTAGCGGGGGGCCGCACAGATACGCAGTATTTT.

The chain is built from TRBV27 and TRBJ2-1; TRBD2 agrees at 10 bases. Germline assignment: CDR1 MNHEY and CDR2 SMNVEV (reference sequence). This CDR3 spans 17 amino acids. V dropped 5 bases and J dropped 4; count of bases not matched to a gene: 11. The CDR3 loop is CASSHLVAGGPYNEQFF. CDR3 nucleotide sequence: TGTGCCAGCAGTCATTTGGTAGCGGGGGGCCCTTACAATGAGCAGTTCTTC.

V gene TRBV11-2 combines with J gene TRBJ1-5; maybe TRBD1 (6 bases). V lost 4 bases to trimming and J lost 7 bases, with 17 bases between them. CDR3 length: 15 amino acids. In germline, CDR1 is SGHAT, CDR2 FQNNGV. This chain's CDR3 is CASSSLTGKGQPQHF. CDR3 DNA sequence: TGTGCCAGCAGCTCGTTAACAGGGAAGGGCCAGCCCCAGCATTTT.

Comments on this clone: Relative to the germline gene, one junction end is altered; a read error may explain this. The chain carries TRBV11-2 and TRBJ2-1, with TRBD2 as a possible D gene (6 bases). CDR3 size: 16 residues. Germline V lookup: CDR1 SGHAT, CDR2 FQNNGV. As DNA, the CDR3 is TGTGCCAACAGCTTAAACCAGGCGGGCGGGATCAGTGAGCAGTTCTTC. It encodes CANSLNQAGGISEQFF.

This chain connects TRBV18 to TRBJ2-7; D may be TRBD1 (5 bases). The V end lost 3 bases, the J end lost 2 bases, and 8 bases lay between the germline ends. The germline V gene has CDR1 KGHSH and CDR2 LQKENI. The CDR3 sequence is 13 residues long. CDR3 DNA: TGTGCCAGCTCACCCGACAGAACCTACGAGCAGTACTTC. It yields the protein CASSPDRTYEQYF.

V usage is TRBV4-2 and J usage is TRBJ1-1; 7 nucleotides line up with TRBD1. In germline, CDR1 is LGHNA, CDR2 YNFKEQ. This CDR3 spans 15 amino acids. V shed 1 base, J shed 3 bases, and the junction held 5 bases outside the gene matches. CDR3: CASSQGNRGYTEAFF. The CDR3, as DNA: TGTGCCAGCAGCCAAGGGAACAGGGGTTACACTGAAGCTTTCTTT.

This chain links TRBV19 with TRBJ2-5; TRBD1 aligns across 9 bases. The DNA end lines up better with TRBJ2-7; the J call may be wrong. This CDR3 region has 15 residues. Germline loops: CDR1 LNHDA, CDR2 SQIVND (reference sequence). The DNA for the CDR3 is TGTGCCAGTAGTATCGGGGGACAGGGCGCCTACGAGCAGTACTTC. This sequence encodes CASSIGGQGAYEQYF.

The V and J genes are TRBV6-1 and TRBJ1-6; 7 bases line up with TRBD1. Germline V gene data show CDR1 as MNHNS and CDR2 as SASEGT. The CDR3 length is 16 residues. V lost 4 bases to trimming and J lost 6 bases; unmatched junction nucleotides: 9. CDR3 residues: CASSVEGGAGNSPLHF. The CDR3 DNA sequence: TGTGCCAGCAGTGTTGAAGGGGGCGCCGGTAATTCACCCCTCCACTTT.

V gene TRBV27 combines with J gene TRBJ2-6; possible D gene TRBD1, 5 bases. Trimming stripped 5 bases from V and 1 base from J, with 12 bases between. The CDR3 length is 16 residues. Germline CDR1 MNHEY, CDR2 SMNVEV (reference sequence). CDR3: CASSTSSGSGANVLTF. In nucleotides, the CDR3 is TGTGCCAGCAGTACCTCATCAGGGTCTGGGGCCAACGTCCTGACTTTC.

The chain employs TRBV7-6 and TRBJ2-1; 13 nucleotides match TRBD2. Germline V lookup: CDR1 SGHVS, CDR2 FNYEAQ. The CDR3 length is 15 residues. V lost 7 bases to trimming and J lost 5 bases; unmatched junction nucleotides: 5. Here the CDR3 DNA reads TGTGCCAGCACCCACGGGACTAGCGGGAACAATGAGCAGTTCTTC. Amino acids: CASTHGTSGNNEQFF.